This entry lists 3 T cell receptor beta chains sequenced from one sample in a study of cytomegalovirus exposure and HLA in healthy donors. PCR involved 60 Vbeta and 13 Jbeta primers. Clones were read by immunoSEQ multiplex PCR, and TCRdb kept only the in-frame ones, dropping some. The sample has fewer than 150,000 clones, around 74% seen once. The sequencing input was PBMCs. The receptors shown here come from a man aged 25-45 years in good health and CMV-seronegative.

This sequence joins TRBV27 and TRBJ1-1; 8 nucleotides match TRBD1. The CDR3 is 14 residues long. Losses at the gene ends were 7 bases for V and 1 base for J; bases not matched to a gene: 5. Looked up from germline, CDR1 is MNHEY and CDR2 is SMNVEV (reference sequence). In DNA, the CDR3 is TGTGCCAGCACCTATGGACAGGGGAACACTGAAGCTTTCTTT. Translation: CASTYGQGNTEAFF.

The chain recombines TRBV19 with TRBJ2-3, with D tentatively TRBD2 (6 bases). The V and J ends lost 5 bases and 4 bases respectively, with 10 bases between them. CDR1 LNHDA and CDR2 SQIVND come from the germline V gene (reference sequence). This CDR3 spans 13 amino acids. CDR3 nucleotide sequence: TGTGCCAGTAGTGAGACGGGGGCAGATACGCAGTATTTT. Protein product: CASSETGADTQYF.

This clone was observed at least ten times. The CDR3 DNA reads as TGTGCCAGCAGACGACAGGGTGGGGGCAATGAGCAGTTCTTC. Translating gives CASRRQGGGNEQFF. The chain employs TRBV6-5 and TRBJ2-1, with 7 bases lining up with TRBD1. Per the germline V gene, CDR1 is MNHEY and CDR2 is SVGAGI. This CDR3 spans 14 amino acids. V lost 6 bases, J lost 6 bases, and 8 bases stayed unmatched.